The 25 T cell receptor beta chains reported below all come from one sample, sequenced in a study of T cells in Graves' hyperthyroidism and ophthalmopathy. RNA transcripts provided the source from which TCR beta CDR3 regions were amplified. First-round RT-PCR targeting the TCR CDR3 was performed with the HTBI primer set. TCRdb called the multiplex PCR reads again in MiXCR, with one record for every CDR3 protein. The sample carries roughly 660,000 distinct CDR3 sequences, roughly 17% recorded once. The sample taken for sequencing was blood. The receptor source for this set is a man in his forties or fifties with Graves' hyperthyroidism.

Many counts were recorded for this clonotype. The chain has TRBV10-3 and TRBJ2-1, with 7 bases lining up with TRBD2. The germline V gene has CDR1 ENHRY and CDR2 SYGVKD. J lost 0 bases, V lost 2 bases, and 7 bases had no gene match. The CDR3 covers 17 residues. The CDR3, as DNA: TGTGCCATCAGTGAGCTGGGAGCGGGAAGCTCCTACAATGAGCAGTTCTTC. It specifies CAISELGAGSSYNEQFF.

The genes are TRBV7-2 and TRBJ1-1; 9 bases agree with TRBD1. The J segment lost 5 bases and the V segment lost 5 bases, leaving 9 bases of the junction unmatched. This CDR3 is 15 amino acids long. CDR1 and CDR2 from the germline V gene are SGHTA and FQGNSA. This CDR3 is CASSRGQGRQTEAFF. CDR3 in DNA: TGTGCCAGCAGCCGCGGACAGGGGCGTCAGACTGAAGCTTTCTTT.

This clonotype was recorded many times. The chain couples TRBV2 to TRBJ2-3; TRBD1 is a possible D gene (6 bases). CDR1 and CDR2 (germline): SNHLY, FYNNEI. Trimming stripped 5 bases from V and 4 bases from J, with 13 bases between. This CDR3 region has 14 residues. The CDR3 region has the DNA TGTGCCAGCAGTACACAGGGTGCGGCAGATACGCAGTATTTT. This gives the protein CASSTQGAADTQYF.

This clonotype was seen ten or more times. The chain couples TRBV2 to TRBJ1-5; D not resolved. This CDR3 contains 12 residues. CDR1 SNHLY and CDR2 FYNNEI come from the germline V gene. V lost 5 bases and J 6 bases, leaving 8 bases between the germline ends. The CDR3 here is CASSPSGQPQHF. The CDR3, as DNA: TGTGCCAGCAGTCCTAGTGGTCAGCCCCAGCATTTT. Full variable domain (outside the CDR3, taken from reference TRBV2 and TRBJ1-5): EPEVTQTPSHQVTQMGQEVILRCVPISNHLYFYWYRQILGQKVEFLVSFYNNEISEKSEIFDDQFSVERPDGSNFTLKIRSTKLEDSAMYFCASSPSGQPQHFGDGTRLSIL.

CDR3 protein: CASSPRGRLSYNEQFF. CDR3 in DNA: TGTGCCAGCAGCCCCCGCGGCCGTCTATCCTACAATGAGCAGTTCTTC. The V call is TRBV7-9, the J call TRBJ2-1; D remains ambiguous. The V gene lost 5 bases and the J gene lost 1 base, with 15 bases spanning the gap. This CDR3 comprises 16 residues. The germline V gene has CDR1 SEHNR and CDR2 FQNEAQ (reference sequence).

The gene calls are TRBV7-9 and TRBJ1-3; 10 nucleotides align to TRBD1. Germline V CDR1 and CDR2: SEHNR, FQNEAQ (reference sequence). CDR3 length equals 15 residues. Trimming cost V 5 bases and J 8 bases; bases outside gene matches: 9. Here the CDR3 reads CASSRDRGRGYTIYF. The CDR3 DNA is TGTGCCAGCAGCAGAGACAGGGGGCGCGGGTACACCATATATTTT.

This clonotype has more than one count but fewer than ten. This chain connects TRBV10-3 to TRBJ2-7; the D gene is possibly TRBD1 (5 bases). Germline CDR1 reads ENHRY; CDR2 reads SYGVKD. This CDR3 comprises 12 residues. Trimming took 5 bases from V and 1 from J, leaving 6 bases between them. The CDR3 region is CAISNRSYEQYF. CDR3 sequence (DNA): TGTGCCATCAGTAACAGGTCCTACGAGCAGTACTTC.

This clonotype showed up just a few times. The chain carries TRBV6-2 or TRBV6-3 and TRBJ1-1, with a tentative D call TRBD1 (6 bases). CDR1 and CDR2 (germline): MNHEY, SVGEGT. With 2 bases removed from V and 11 bases from J, the gap between germline ends came to 12 bases. This CDR3 is built from 12 residues. The CDR3 loop is CASSYGRRGAFF. CDR3 nucleotides: TGTGCCAGCAGTTACGGTCGCAGGGGCGCTTTCTTT.

This clonotype was found once. The rearrangement uses TRBV24-1 and TRBJ2-7; the D gene could be TRBD1 or TRBD2 (5 bases each). Germline loops: CDR1 KGHDR, CDR2 SFDVKD. Between the trimmed V and J ends, which lost 4 bases and 4 bases, there was a span of 16 bases. CDR3 length: 15 residues. CDR3 loop: CATSDSDRDLYEQYF. The CDR3 region has the DNA TGTGCCACCAGTGACTCTGACCGGGACCTTTACGAGCAGTACTTC.

This clonotype appeared many times. This chain uses TRBV10-3 with TRBJ1-5, with no clear D. Trimming took 4 bases from V and 4 from J, leaving 5 bases between them. This CDR3 comprises 12 residues. Germline V CDR1 and CDR2: ENHRY, SYGVKD. CDR3 sequence (DNA): TGTGCCATCAGTGGAGGGAATCAGCCCCAGCATTTT. This gives the protein CAISGGNQPQHF.

This clonotype occurred many times. The gene calls are TRBV2 and TRBJ2-1, with 11 bases fitting TRBD2. V shed 1 base and J 2 bases; nucleotides not matched to a gene: 1. Germline lookup yields CDR1 SNHLY and CDR2 FYNNEI. The CDR3 is made up of 16 amino acids. The CDR3 nucleotides are TGTGCCAGCAGTGAAGAGACTAGCGGGACCTACAATGAGCAGTTCTTC. As protein: CASSEETSGTYNEQFF. Filled out from reference TRBV2 and TRBJ2-1, the complete variable domain reads EPEVTQTPSHQVTQMGQEVILRCVPISNHLYFYWYRQILGQKVEFLVSFYNNEISEKSEIFDDQFSVERPDGSNFTLKIRSTKLEDSAMYFCASSEETSGTYNEQFFGPGTRLTVL.

This clonotype has a handful of counts. With a much larger clone just one base away, this may be a read error. No conserved phenylalanine or tryptophan ends this CDR3, so it is likely a read error. The chain joins TRBV7-8 to TRBJ2-5; perhaps TRBD1 as D (6 bases). The V and J ends lost 5 bases and 4 bases respectively, with 20 bases between them. The CDR3 loop spans 16 amino acids. CDR1 is SGHVS and CDR2 is FQNEAQ in the germline V gene. The chain's CDR3 is CASSTLPQGLGETQYS. The CDR3, as DNA: TGTGCCAGCAGCACCCTACCCCAGGGGCTTGGAGAGACCCAGTACTCC.

A few counts support this clonotype. V gene TRBV28 combines with J gene TRBJ2-7; 8 bases agree with TRBD1. CDR1 is MDHEN and CDR2 is SYDVKM in the germline V gene. The CDR3 spans 14 residues. Trimming cost V 6 bases and J 3 bases; bases outside gene matches: 7. The CDR3 DNA reads as TGTGCCAGCAGCCTCCGGGACAGGCACTACGAGCAGTACTTC. Protein product: CASSLRDRHYEQYF.

The chain has TRBV5-1 and TRBJ1-1, with D unresolved. There are 12 residues in the CDR3. Trimming stripped 3 bases from V and 3 bases from J, with 6 bases between. Germline V gives CDR1 SGHRS, CDR2 YFSETQ. In DNA form, the CDR3 reads TGCGCCAGCAGCTCTCAGTACACTGAAGCTTTCTTT. It codes for CASSSQYTEAFF.

This clonotype was recorded at least ten times. The gene calls are TRBV2 and TRBJ1-1; D is possibly TRBD1 (6 bases). Germline assignment: CDR1 SNHLY and CDR2 FYNNEI. Trimming took off 6 bases at V and 4 bases at J, with 27 bases between the two ends. This CDR3 is built from 18 residues. The CDR3 nucleotides read TGTGCCAGCAGCTCCTGGGGAGGCAGGGGAAGGCCAGGCACTGAAGCTTTCTTT. Its protein product is CASSSWGGRGRPGTEAFF.

This clonotype was observed at least ten times. V usage is TRBV24-1 and J usage is TRBJ1-5, with TRBD1 as a possible D gene (6 bases). The CDR3 extends over 19 amino acids. Germline V gene data show CDR1 as KGHDR and CDR2 as SFDVKD. With 9 bases removed from V and 0 bases from J, the gap between germline ends came to 26 bases. CDR3 sequence reads: CATSGPGTPTYYSNQPQHF. CDR3 nucleotides: TGTGCCACCTCCGGCCCCGGGACACCTACATACTATAGCAATCAGCCCCAGCATTTT.

This clonotype has ten or more counts. The J gene is TRBJ1-5, the V gene TRBV6-5; no clear D gene. Germline-derived CDR1 and CDR2 are MNHEY and SVGAGI. The CDR3 extends over 13 amino acids. Trimming left V 0 bases short and J 10 bases short, with 10 bases between. The CDR3 is CASSYSGLNPQHF. The CDR3 DNA follows: TGTGCCAGCAGTTACTCGGGCTTAAACCCCCAGCATTTT.

This clonotype was observed at least ten times. V and J are TRBV12-3 or TRBV12-4 and TRBJ2-1, with unresolved D. V dropped 5 bases and J dropped 8 bases, with 7 bases sitting between them. The CDR3 covers 11 residues. The CDR3 DNA is TGTGCCAGCAGTCACTATCATGAGCAGTTCTTC. This gives the protein CASSHYHEQFF.

This chain links TRBV25-1 with TRBJ2-3; 9 bases agree with TRBD1. The CDR3 contains 17 residues. Unmatched junction bases numbered 12, after V lost 4 bases and J lost 4 bases. CDR1 and CDR2 from the germline V gene are MGHDK and SYGVNS. The CDR3 nucleotides are TGTGCCAGCAGTGCCACAACCGGACAGGGGACTCCAGATACGCAGTATTTT. Amino acids: CASSATTGQGTPDTQYF.

In this sample, this clonotype turned up a few times. V and J are TRBV30 and TRBJ2-3, with 9 bases matching TRBD2. Germline assignment: CDR1 GTSNPN and CDR2 SVGIG (reference sequence). The CDR3 sequence is 16 residues long. V gave up 2 bases and J gave up 6 bases; unmatched junction bases: 12. The CDR3 DNA reads as TGTGCCTGGAGTCCCAGGACTAGCGCCCAGTGGGATACGCAGTATTTT. It is translated as CAWSPRTSAQWDTQYF.

Remarks on this clonotype: A much bigger clone sits one base away, suggesting this may be a read error. CDR3 coding DNA: TGTGCCAGCACCTTAGCCCATTACAGGTCGCGGTTGTGTAAGTACTTC. It translates to CASTLAHYRSRLCKYF. The chain links TRBV5-4 to TRBJ2-5, with D possibly TRBD1 on 5 matching bases. V dropped 6 bases and J dropped 12 bases, with 30 bases sitting between them. The CDR3 contains 16 residues. The V gene's germline CDR1 is SGHNT and CDR2 YYREEE (reference sequence). The full variable domain, rest sourced from reference TRBV5-4 and TRBJ2-5, is ETGVTQSPTHLIKTRGQQVTLRCSSQSGHNTVSWYQQALGQGPQFIFQYYREEENGRGNFPPRFSGLQFPNYSSELNVNALELDDSALYLCASTLAHYRSRLCKYFGPGTRLLVL.

At least ten counts were recorded for this clonotype. J is TRBJ1-1 and V is TRBV28; D is undetermined. V shed 3 bases and J shed 0 bases, with 8 bases lying between them. The CDR3 contains 14 residues. CDR1 and CDR2 from the germline V gene are MDHEN and SYDVKM. The CDR3 DNA follows: TGTGCCAGCAGTTTGGAATGGATGAACACTGAAGCTTTCTTT. Translated, it gives CASSLEWMNTEAFF. Supplemented by reference TRBV28 and TRBJ1-1, the full variable domain reads DVKVTQSSRYLVKRTGEKVFLECVQDMDHENMFWYRQDPGLGLRLIYFSYDVKMKEKGDIPEGYSVSREKKERFSLILESASTNQTSMYLCASSLEWMNTEAFFGQGTRLTVV.

This clonotype was seen a few times. The J gene is TRBJ1-1, the V gene TRBV6-1; TRBD1 matches 7 bases. The CDR3 is 11 amino acids. Germline V gene lookup returns CDR1 MNHNS and CDR2 SASEGT. The junction had 1 base not matched to a gene; V was cut back by 8 bases and J by 4 bases. The CDR3, as DNA: TGTGCCAGCGAGGGGGCCACTGAAGCTTTCTTT. It yields the protein CASEGATEAFF.

The genes are TRBV5-1 and TRBJ2-1; D gene unclear. The CDR3 has 16 residues. The germline V gene encodes CDR1 SGHRS and CDR2 YFSETQ. V gave up 0 bases and J gave up 2 bases, with 12 bases separating them. The CDR3 DNA is TGCGCCAGCAGCTTGGTAAGGGCCCGCCCCTACAATGAGCAGTTCTTC. Residues: CASSLVRARPYNEQFF.

This clonotype was picked up many times. The chain joins TRBV24-1 to TRBJ1-5, with 8 bases matching TRBD1. V shed 3 bases, J shed 3 bases, and the junction held 3 bases outside the gene matches. The V gene's germline CDR1 is KGHDR and CDR2 SFDVKD. This CDR3 region has 15 residues. The CDR3 bases are TGTGCCACCAGTGATGGCAGGGGGCACAATCAGCCCCAGCATTTT. It is translated as CATSDGRGHNQPQHF.